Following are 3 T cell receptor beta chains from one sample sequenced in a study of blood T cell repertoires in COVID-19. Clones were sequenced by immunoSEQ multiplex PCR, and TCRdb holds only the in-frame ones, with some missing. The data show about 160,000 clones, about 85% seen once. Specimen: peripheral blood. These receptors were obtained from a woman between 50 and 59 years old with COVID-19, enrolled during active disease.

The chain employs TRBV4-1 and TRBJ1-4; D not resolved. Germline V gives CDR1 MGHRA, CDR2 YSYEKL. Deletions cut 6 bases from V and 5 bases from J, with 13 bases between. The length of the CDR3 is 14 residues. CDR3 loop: CASRRTGQNEKLFF. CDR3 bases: TGCGCCAGCAGACGGACTGGGCAGAATGAAAAACTGTTTTTT.

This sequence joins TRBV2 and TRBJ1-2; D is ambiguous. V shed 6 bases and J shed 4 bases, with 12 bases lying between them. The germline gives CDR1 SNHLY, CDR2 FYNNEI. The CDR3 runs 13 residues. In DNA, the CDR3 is TGTGCCAGCAGGGAGACCAGCCGCTATGGCTACACCTTC. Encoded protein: CASRETSRYGYTF. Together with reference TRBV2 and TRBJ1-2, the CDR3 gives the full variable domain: EPEVTQTPSHQVTQMGQEVILRCVPISNHLYFYWYRQILGQKVEFLVSFYNNEISEKSEIFDDQFSVERPDGSNFTLKIRSTKLEDSAMYFCASRETSRYGYTFGSGTRLTVV.

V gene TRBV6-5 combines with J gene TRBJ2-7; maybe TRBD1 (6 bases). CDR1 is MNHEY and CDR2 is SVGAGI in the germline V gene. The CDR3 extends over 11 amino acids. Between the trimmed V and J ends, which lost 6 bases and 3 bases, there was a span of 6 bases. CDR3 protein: CASRDSYEQYF. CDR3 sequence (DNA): TGTGCCAGCAGGGACAGCTACGAGCAGTACTTC.